The 25 T cell receptor beta chains in this list originate from one sample, sequenced in a study of T-cell memory formation after mild COVID-19. TCRdb analysed the 5' RACE reads with MiXCR anew, one entry per CDR3 protein. The sample includes 150,000 to 200,000 distinct CDR3 sequences, 16% of them seen just once. The sequenced sample consisted of PBMCs or a T cell subset sorted from them (not recorded which). Source of these receptors: an adult woman who had mild COVID-19 (a few samples of this study predate the infection). Cell type and time point are not known.

The chain uses TRBV11-1 and TRBJ2-2, with no clear D. The V gene's germline CDR1 is SGHAT and CDR2 FQDESV (reference sequence). V dropped 5 bases and J dropped 5 bases, with 9 bases sitting between them. The length of the CDR3 is 13 residues. CDR3 region: CASSQDVTGELFF. CDR3 DNA: TGTGCCAGCAGCCAGGACGTTACCGGGGAGCTGTTTTTT.

This chain connects TRBV5-1 to TRBJ2-1; 15 bases align to TRBD2. The CDR3 sequence is 16 residues long. The germline V gene has CDR1 SGHRS and CDR2 YFSETQ. Trimming removed 5 bases from V and 5 bases from J; junction bases left unmatched: 5. The CDR3 DNA is TGCGCCAGCAGTCGTGGACTAGCGGGAGGGGACAATGAGCAGTTCTTC. Protein sequence: CASSRGLAGGDNEQFF.

This clonotype was detected a few times. J is TRBJ1-1 and V is TRBV4-1, with TRBD1 as a possible D gene (6 bases). CDR1 is MGHRA and CDR2 is YSYEKL in the germline V gene. Deletions cut 2 bases from V and 0 bases from J, with 10 bases between. The CDR3 is made up of 15 amino acids. CDR3 amino acids: CASSQTGSMNTEAFF. CDR3 DNA: TGCGCCAGCAGCCAAACAGGGAGCATGAACACTGAAGCTTTCTTT.

This sequence joins TRBV29-1 and TRBJ1-1; D perhaps matches TRBD1 (5 bases). This CDR3 has 14 residues. The V gene's germline CDR1 is SQVTM and CDR2 ANQGSEA. Between the trimmed V and J ends, which lost 2 bases and 3 bases, there was a span of 13 bases. In DNA form, the CDR3 reads TGCAGCGTTGAAAAGCAAAGGGGTTACACTGAAGCTTTCTTT. Its protein product is CSVEKQRGYTEAFF.

The chain recombines TRBV12-3 or TRBV12-4 with TRBJ2-3; weak D call: TRBD1 (5 bases). Trimming took 3 bases from V and 0 from J, leaving 10 bases between them. CDR3 length equals 15 residues. CDR3 coding DNA: TGTGCCAGCAGTTTCAGGGAAACTAGCACAGATACGCAGTATTTT. Protein: CASSFRETSTDTQYF.

This clonotype was picked up a small number of times. The chain links TRBV7-6 to TRBJ2-3; D may be TRBD1 or TRBD2 (5 bases each). CDR3 length: 16 residues. Looked up from germline, CDR1 is SGHVS and CDR2 is FNYEAQ. V gave up 3 bases and J gave up 2 bases, with 15 bases separating them. The CDR3 is CASSLGRDGSTDTQYF. The CDR3 DNA is TGTGCCAGCAGCTTGGGCCGGGACGGATCCACAGATACGCAGTATTTT. The entire variable domain, with the rest obtained from reference TRBV7-6 and TRBJ2-3, is as follows: GAGVSQSPRYKVTKRGQDVALRCDPISGHVSLYWYRQALGQGPEFLTYFNYEAQQDKSGLPNDRFSAERPEGSISTLTIQRTEQRDSAMYRCASSLGRDGSTDTQYFGPGTRLTVL.

This chain connects TRBV5-1 to TRBJ2-2; D unresolved. Trimming shortened V by 0 bases and J by 4 bases, and 13 bases separated the two germline ends. Germline CDR1 is SGHRS and CDR2 is YFSETQ. The CDR3 is made up of 16 amino acids. This CDR3 reads CASSLGRGQFTGELFF. The CDR3, as DNA: TGCGCCAGCAGCTTGGGCCGCGGCCAGTTCACCGGGGAGCTGTTTTTT.

The rearrangement joins TRBV5-1 to TRBJ2-3; TRBD2 matches 9 bases. The CDR3 totals 21 residues. Trimming cost V 2 bases and J 0 bases; bases outside gene matches: 19. Germline CDR1 is SGHRS and CDR2 is YFSETQ. CDR3 sequence (DNA): TGCGCCAGCAGCTTTACTTCGGGTTGGTTGAAGCGGGAGGAAAGCACAGATACGCAGTATTTT. It is translated as CASSFTSGWLKREESTDTQYF. Supplemented by reference TRBV5-1 and TRBJ2-3, the full variable domain reads KAGVTQTPRYLIKTRGQQVTLSCSPISGHRSVSWYQQTPGQGLQFLFEYFSETQRNKGNFPGRFSGRQFSNSRSEMNVSTLELGDSALYLCASSFTSGWLKREESTDTQYFGPGTRLTVL.

The chain uses TRBV7-9 and TRBJ2-1, with a weak D call TRBD2 (5 bases). Between the trimmed V and J ends, which lost 10 bases and 6 bases, there was a span of 13 bases. Germline lookup yields CDR1 SEHNR and CDR2 FQNEAQ (reference sequence). There are 12 residues in the CDR3. CDR3: CATSIRGNEQFF. The CDR3 DNA is TGTGCCACCTCCATACGGGGCAATGAGCAGTTCTTC.

This clonotype was seen more than once but under ten times. This chain joins TRBV5-1 and TRBJ1-2; 10 bases match TRBD1. Germline lookup yields CDR1 SGHRS and CDR2 YFSETQ. CDR3 size: 14 residues. Trimming at V came to 4 bases and at J to 8 bases, leaving 8 bases not matched to a gene. CDR3 coding DNA: TGCGCCAGCAGCGCCACGGGACAGGGGCAGGGCTACACCTTC. This translates into CASSATGQGQGYTF. Based on the CDR3 plus reference TRBV5-1 and TRBJ1-2, the full variable domain is KAGVTQTPRYLIKTRGQQVTLSCSPISGHRSVSWYQQTPGQGLQFLFEYFSETQRNKGNFPGRFSGRQFSNSRSEMNVSTLELGDSALYLCASSATGQGQGYTFGSGTRLTVV.

This clonotype has only a few counts. The CDR3: CASSRQGSYGYTF. CDR3 bases: TGTGCCAGTAGTCGACAGGGATCCTATGGCTACACCTTC. V usage is TRBV19 and J usage is TRBJ1-2, with 7 bases aligning to TRBD1. The CDR3 sequence is 13 residues long. With 5 bases clipped from V and 4 bases from J, the junction kept 4 bases outside the gene matches. The germline V gene encodes CDR1 LNHDA and CDR2 SQIVND (reference sequence).

This rearrangement joins TRBV18 to TRBJ2-3, with D perhaps being TRBD1 or TRBD2 (6 bases each). Trimming left V 2 bases short and J 5 bases short, with 17 bases between. In germline, CDR1 is KGHSH, CDR2 LQKENI. The CDR3 sequence is 16 residues long. CDR3 bases: TGTGCCAGCTCACCAGTTCCGGGGGCGACCGGAGATACGCAGTATTTT. Translated, it gives CASSPVPGATGDTQYF.

This clonotype was seen a handful of times. The chain uses TRBV7-9 and TRBJ1-6; 7 bases align to TRBD1. Germline CDR1 and CDR2: SEHNR and FQNEAQ (reference sequence). This CDR3 contains 15 residues. The J segment lost 8 bases and the V segment lost 5 bases, leaving 9 bases of the junction unmatched. The CDR3 DNA follows: TGTGCCAGCAGCCCTCGGACAGGCGGGTATTCACCCCTCCACTTT. Translating it yields CASSPRTGGYSPLHF. The full variable domain, completed using reference TRBV7-9 and TRBJ1-6, is DTGVSQNPRHKITKRGQNVTFRCDPISEHNRLYWYRQTLGQGPEFLTYFQNEAQLEKSRLLSDRFSAERPKGSFSTLEIQRTEQGDSAMYLCASSPRTGGYSPLHFGNGTRLTVT.

This clonotype came up a few times. The J gene is TRBJ2-1, the V gene TRBV7-9; a weak D match, TRBD1 (5 bases). CDR3 length: 15 amino acids. The germline V and J ends were trimmed by 3 bases and 3 bases, with 12 bases remaining between them. The V gene's germline CDR1 is SEHNR and CDR2 FQNEAQ (reference sequence). CDR3 loop: CASSFPLTVYNEQFF. The CDR3 DNA reads as TGTGCCAGCAGCTTTCCGCTGACAGTCTACAATGAGCAGTTCTTC.

This clonotype was seen more than once but under ten times. This CDR3 reads CASSLVSGSGYEQYF. CDR3 nucleotides: TGCGCCAGCAGCTTGGTATCAGGGTCTGGCTACGAGCAGTACTTC. V and J are TRBV5-1 and TRBJ2-7; possible D gene TRBD1, 5 bases. The CDR3 spans 15 residues. The germline V and J ends were trimmed by 0 bases and 3 bases, with 13 bases remaining between them. Germline CDR1 reads SGHRS; CDR2 reads YFSETQ.

V gene TRBV6-1 combines with J gene TRBJ1-2; D is ambiguous. Trimming shortened V by 7 bases and J by 7 bases, and 13 bases separated the two germline ends. This CDR3 region has 12 residues. Looked up from germline, CDR1 is MNHNS and CDR2 is SASEGT. CDR3 sequence: CASMRQGTGYTF. CDR3 DNA: TGTGCCAGCATGAGGCAAGGTACTGGCTACACCTTC.

CDR3 amino acids: CSAPGRVSGYTF. CDR3 in DNA: TGCAGTGCCCCGGGGAGGGTTAGCGGCTACACCTTC. The rearrangement uses TRBV20-1 and TRBJ1-2; D gene ambiguous. The CDR3 runs to 12 residues. CDR1 and CDR2 from the germline V gene are DFQATT and SNEGSKA (reference sequence). Trimming pared 6 bases from V and 8 bases from J, leaving 16 bases between.

This chain connects TRBV24-1 to TRBJ2-3; D remains ambiguous. Germline lookup yields CDR1 KGHDR and CDR2 SFDVKD. V dropped 7 bases and J dropped 6 bases, with 13 bases sitting between them. The CDR3 contains 13 residues. CDR3: CATSRPMVDTQYF. The CDR3 DNA follows: TGTGCCACCAGCCGCCCTATGGTGGATACGCAGTATTTT.

The chain joins TRBV30 to TRBJ2-5; D gene ambiguous. Trimming removed 3 bases at V and 4 bases at J, with 6 bases between. The CDR3 is 11 amino acids. Per germline, CDR1 GTSNPN and CDR2 SVGIG (reference sequence). The CDR3 nucleotides are TGTGCCTGGAGGTCGGGAGAGACCCAGTACTTC. Encoded protein: CAWRSGETQYF.

The CDR3 DNA reads as TGTGCCAGCAGCGGTCAGCGGGGGGGCAAAAACATTCAGTACTTC. Its translation: CASSGQRGGKNIQYF. The chain joins TRBV11-1 to TRBJ2-4, with 10 bases identical to TRBD2. The length of the CDR3 is 15 residues. The germline CDR1 and CDR2 sequences are SGHAT and FQDESV (reference sequence). J lost 3 bases, V lost 5 bases, and 4 bases had no gene match.

This clonotype was counted at least ten times. The rearrangement uses TRBV7-9 and TRBJ2-7; 13 positions match TRBD2. CDR3 length: 18 residues. CDR1 and CDR2 from the germline V gene are SEHNR and FQNEAQ (reference sequence). With V trimmed by 5 bases and J by 0 bases, 10 bases remained unmatched. This CDR3 is CASSGGTSGVISSYEQYF. CDR3 bases: TGTGCCAGCAGCGGGGGGACTAGCGGGGTTATTAGCTCCTACGAGCAGTACTTC.

This chain connects TRBV4-3 to TRBJ2-1; D is unclear. Trimming took off 2 bases at V and 12 bases at J, with 20 bases between the two ends. In germline, CDR1 is LGHNA, CDR2 YSLEER. There are 15 residues in the CDR3. The CDR3 sequence: CASSQPGSGSQRQFF. The DNA of the CDR3 is TGCGCCAGCAGCCAACCCGGGTCCGGATCTCAAAGGCAGTTCTTC.

This clonotype was counted only a few times. The chain recombines TRBV7-2 with TRBJ2-3; possibly TRBD1 for D (6 bases). The germline CDR1 and CDR2 sequences are SGHTA and FQGNSA. The V end was cut by 1 base, the J end by 2 bases, with 10 bases between. CDR3 length: 15 amino acids. CDR3 in DNA: TGTGCCAGCAGCTTAGTCGGGGACACCACAGATACGCAGTATTTT. Its protein is CASSLVGDTTDTQYF.

This clonotype was seen only a few times. CDR3 sequence reads: CASSPGGPTGEQFF. The CDR3 bases are TGTGCCAGCAGCCCGGGAGGGCCAACGGGAGAGCAGTTCTTC. The V call is TRBV4-2, the J call TRBJ2-1, with 8 nucleotides matching TRBD2. Looked up from germline, CDR1 is LGHNA and CDR2 is YNFKEQ. The V and J ends lost 4 bases and 10 bases, in that order; junction bases with no gene match: 9. This CDR3 contains 14 residues.

The V gene is TRBV20-1, the J gene TRBJ2-7; TRBD2 matches at 8 bases. Germline CDR1 reads DFQATT; CDR2 reads SNEGSKA (reference sequence). The CDR3 extends over 13 amino acids. Germline trimming cut 3 bases from V and 3 bases from J; bases unmatched to any gene: 4. The CDR3 is CSASAGGGYEQYF. For the CDR3, the DNA is TGCAGTGCTAGCGCGGGAGGCGGCTACGAGCAGTACTTC.